These 21 T cell receptor beta chains were sequenced from one sample in a study of blood T cell repertoires in COVID-19. TCRdb's copy holds only in-frame clones and misses some; the assay was immunoSEQ multiplex PCR. The repertoire has under 300,000 clones, approximately 82% of them found once; the top ten carry roughly 3.4%. Sequenced input: peripheral blood. These receptors all stem from a woman between 18 and 29 years old with acute or convalescent COVID-19.

This clone was observed a single time. Other nucleotide sequences in the sample specify the same CDR3. This chain joins TRBV7-2 and TRBJ2-5; 7 nucleotides agree with TRBD1. CDR1 is SGHTA, CDR2 FQGNSA, per germline. V lost 5 bases, J lost 2 bases, and 5 bases stayed unmatched. The CDR3 is 14 residues long. CDR3 in amino acids: CASSVRTGQETQYF. The CDR3 DNA reads TGTGCCAGCAGCGTTAGGACAGGTCAAGAGACCCAGTACTTC.

This clone was detected once. For the CDR3, the DNA is TGCAGCGCGACTCGGACAGGCACAGATACGCAGTATTTT. The encoded protein is CSATRTGTDTQYF. The chain joins TRBV29-1 to TRBJ2-3; tentatively, D is TRBD1 (6 bases). The CDR3 extends over 13 amino acids. Per germline, CDR1 SQVTM and CDR2 ANQGSEA. The V end lost 7 bases, the J end lost 1 base, and 12 bases lay between the germline ends.

The V gene is TRBV5-1, the J gene TRBJ1-2; D is uncertain. The CDR3 spans 15 residues. The V gene's germline CDR1 is SGHRS and CDR2 YFSETQ. V was clipped by 0 bases and J by 7 bases, with 16 bases between them. CDR3 sequence reads: CASSLEEGEYTGYTF. The CDR3 bases are TGCGCCAGCAGCTTGGAGGAGGGCGAGTACACTGGCTACACCTTC. The complete variable domain, with remaining parts taken from reference TRBV5-1 and TRBJ1-2, reads KAGVTQTPRYLIKTRGQQVTLSCSPISGHRSVSWYQQTPGQGLQFLFEYFSETQRNKGNFPGRFSGRQFSNSRSEMNVSTLELGDSALYLCASSLEEGEYTGYTFGSGTRLTVV.

The J gene is TRBJ2-1, the V gene TRBV29-1; D might be TRBD1 (5 bases). CDR3 length equals 16 residues. The germline V gene has CDR1 SQVTM and CDR2 ANQGSEA. V gave up 7 bases and J gave up 5 bases, with 24 bases separating them. The CDR3 loop reads CSEVGDRAGSNNEQFF. The CDR3 region has the DNA TGCAGCGAGGTTGGGGATAGGGCAGGGTCTAACAATGAGCAGTTCTTC.

The chain carries TRBV13 and TRBJ2-7; 10 bases map to TRBD2. This CDR3 region has 13 residues. V lost 5 bases to trimming and J lost 5 bases; unmatched junction nucleotides: 3. Germline-derived CDR1 and CDR2 are PRHDT and FYEKMQ (reference sequence). In nucleotides, the CDR3 is TGTGCCAGCAGCCCTAGCGGGAGCGACGAGCAGTACTTC. As protein: CASSPSGSDEQYF.

This chain joins TRBV11-2 and TRBJ1-2, with TRBD1 matching over 8 bases. V lost 1 base and J lost 4; bases outside the gene matches: 5. CDR3 size: 15 residues. CDR1 is SGHAT and CDR2 is FQNNGV in the germline V gene. DNA for the CDR3: TGTGCCAGCAGCTTAGGTGCGACAGGGGTCTATGGCTACACCTTC. Its translation is CASSLGATGVYGYTF.

The chain carries TRBV13 and TRBJ1-2; 9 nucleotides line up with TRBD1. Germline values: CDR1 PRHDT, CDR2 FYEKMQ (reference sequence). V was pared by 1 base and J by 6 bases, with 9 bases of the junction left unmatched. The CDR3 is 16 residues long. The CDR3 region has the DNA TGTGCCAGCAGCTTAGAGTCCGGGACAGGGTTTAATGGCTACACCTTC. This gives the protein CASSLESGTGFNGYTF.

The V gene is TRBV27, the J gene TRBJ2-7; D is perhaps TRBD1 (6 bases). Germline CDR1 reads MNHEY; CDR2 reads SMNVEV (reference sequence). Between the trimmed V and J ends, which lost 3 bases and 4 bases, there was a span of 10 bases. The CDR3 runs 13 residues. In nucleotides, the CDR3 is TGTGCCAGCAGTTTTAACAGGGCGTACGAGCAGTACTTC. Translated: CASSFNRAYEQYF.

The chain uses TRBV3-1 (or the pseudogene TRBV3-2) and TRBJ2-3; no clear D. Trimming removed 0 bases at V and 1 base at J, with 8 bases between. This CDR3 has 15 amino acids. Germline lookup yields CDR1 LGHDT and CDR2 YNNKEL (reference sequence). CDR3 coding DNA: TGTGCCAGCAGCCAAGATCGGAGAGGCACAGATACGCAGTATTTT. Encoded protein: CASSQDRRGTDTQYF.

The chain is built from TRBV5-1 and TRBJ2-7; D gene unclear. V was shortened by 0 bases and J by 3 bases, with 7 bases between the two germline ends. CDR1 is SGHRS and CDR2 is YFSETQ in the germline V gene. The CDR3 is made up of 13 amino acids. The CDR3 is CASSLDAVYEQYF. In DNA, the CDR3 is TGCGCCAGCAGCTTGGACGCGGTCTACGAGCAGTACTTC.

The CDR3 spells CAWSEQGARYNSPLHF. The DNA of the CDR3 is TGTGCCTGGAGCGAACAGGGGGCTAGGTATAATTCACCCCTCCACTTT. This rearrangement joins TRBV30 to TRBJ1-6, with 9 bases lining up with TRBD1. Germline CDR1 and CDR2: GTSNPN and SVGIG (reference sequence). The V and J ends lost 3 bases and 4 bases, in that order; junction bases with no gene match: 7. The CDR3 runs 16 residues.

As regards this clone: Other DNA sequences in this specimen translate into the identical CDR3. V is TRBV18 and J is TRBJ1-2; the D gene is possibly TRBD1 (5 bases). V was clipped by 0 bases and J by 2 bases, with 7 bases between them. The germline V gene has CDR1 KGHSH and CDR2 LQKENI. The CDR3 is 14 residues long. The CDR3 DNA sequence: TGTGCCAGCTCACCACCGACAGAGAACTATGGCTACACCTTC. It is translated as CASSPPTENYGYTF.

The chain uses TRBV30 and TRBJ1-6; D is unresolved. The CDR3 covers 14 residues. The germline V gene has CDR1 GTSNPN and CDR2 SVGIG (reference sequence). Trimming took off 2 bases at V and 9 bases at J, with 14 bases between the two ends. The DNA of the CDR3 is TGTGCCTGGAGTTTGCTCGAATACGGTTCACCCCTCCACTTT. Translation: CAWSLLEYGSPLHF. The whole variable domain, filled in from reference TRBV30 and TRBJ1-6, reads SQTIHQWPATLVQPVGSPLSLECTVEGTSNPNLYWYRQAAGRGLQLLFYSVGIGQISSEVPQNLSASRPQDRQFILSSKKLLLSDSGFYLCAWSLLEYGSPLHFGNGTRLTVT.

The J gene is TRBJ2-7, the V gene TRBV12-3 or TRBV12-4; 7 bases align to TRBD2. The ends lost 6 bases at V and 0 bases at J; junction bases unmatched: 2. The CDR3 length is 13 residues. CDR3 in amino acids: CASSRDYSYEQYF. The CDR3 nucleotides read TGTGCCAGCAGCCGGGACTACTCCTACGAGCAGTACTTC.

The chain employs TRBV7-2 and TRBJ2-1, with 16 bases identical to TRBD2. Losses at the gene ends were 5 bases for V and 9 bases for J; bases not matched to a gene: 10. The CDR3 sequence is 17 residues long. The germline gives CDR1 SGHTA, CDR2 FQGNSA. The CDR3 DNA reads as TGTGCCAGCAGCGCATACTCCGGGACTAGCGGGAGGGGTGAGCAGTTCTTC. Protein product: CASSAYSGTSGRGEQFF.

This sequence joins TRBV15 and TRBJ1-1, with a possible D match to TRBD1 (5 bases). Trimming pared 0 bases from V and 0 bases from J, leaving 8 bases between. Germline V lookup: CDR1 LNHNV, CDR2 YYDKDF (reference sequence). CDR3 length equals 15 residues. CDR3 sequence: CATSRDRGMNTEAFF. The CDR3 region has the DNA TGTGCCACCAGCAGAGATAGGGGCATGAACACTGAAGCTTTCTTT.

The chain recombines TRBV5-6 with TRBJ2-1; 8 bases fit TRBD2. The germline V gene encodes CDR1 SGHDT and CDR2 YYEEEE. The CDR3 loop spans 16 amino acids. V trimming: 4 bases; J trimming: 1 base; junction bases outside the gene matches: 7. DNA of the CDR3: TGTGCCAGCAGCCCGACCTTAGCGGGGTCCTACAATGAGCAGTTCTTC. This translates into CASSPTLAGSYNEQFF.

This clone was observed once. J is TRBJ1-2 and V is TRBV6-5; D is unresolved. The CDR3 has 15 amino acids. The V end lost 3 bases, the J end lost 1 base, and 12 bases lay between the germline ends. Germline values: CDR1 MNHEY, CDR2 SVGAGI. CDR3 sequence reads: CASSYGQPFNYGYTF. The DNA for the CDR3 is TGTGCCAGCAGTTATGGGCAGCCCTTTAACTATGGCTACACCTTC.

The CDR3 protein is CSAAGDYEQYF. CDR3 DNA: TGCAGCGCAGCCGGAGACTACGAGCAGTACTTC. The chain has TRBV29-1 and TRBJ2-7, with unresolved D. V lost 7 bases and J lost 3, with 10 bases in between. From germline, CDR1 is SQVTM and CDR2 ANQGSEA. The CDR3 sequence is 11 residues long.

The J gene is TRBJ2-1, the V gene TRBV3-1 (or the pseudogene TRBV3-2); 11 nucleotides align to TRBD2. The CDR3 runs to 17 residues. Germline V CDR1 and CDR2: LGHDT, YNNKEL (reference sequence). V dropped 0 bases and J dropped 3; count of bases not matched to a gene: 4. The CDR3 nucleotides read TGTGCCAGCAGCCAAGACCATGGGACTAGCGGCTACAATGAGCAGTTCTTC. It is translated as CASSQDHGTSGYNEQFF.

This chain joins TRBV7-9 and TRBJ2-7; D gene ambiguous. Germline-derived CDR1 and CDR2 are SEHNR and FQNEAQ (reference sequence). V was shortened by 1 base and J by 6 bases, with 10 bases between the two germline ends. The CDR3 sequence is 13 residues long. CDR3 residues: CASSLVITGEQYF. CDR3 bases: TGTGCCAGCAGCTTAGTGATAACCGGCGAGCAGTACTTC.